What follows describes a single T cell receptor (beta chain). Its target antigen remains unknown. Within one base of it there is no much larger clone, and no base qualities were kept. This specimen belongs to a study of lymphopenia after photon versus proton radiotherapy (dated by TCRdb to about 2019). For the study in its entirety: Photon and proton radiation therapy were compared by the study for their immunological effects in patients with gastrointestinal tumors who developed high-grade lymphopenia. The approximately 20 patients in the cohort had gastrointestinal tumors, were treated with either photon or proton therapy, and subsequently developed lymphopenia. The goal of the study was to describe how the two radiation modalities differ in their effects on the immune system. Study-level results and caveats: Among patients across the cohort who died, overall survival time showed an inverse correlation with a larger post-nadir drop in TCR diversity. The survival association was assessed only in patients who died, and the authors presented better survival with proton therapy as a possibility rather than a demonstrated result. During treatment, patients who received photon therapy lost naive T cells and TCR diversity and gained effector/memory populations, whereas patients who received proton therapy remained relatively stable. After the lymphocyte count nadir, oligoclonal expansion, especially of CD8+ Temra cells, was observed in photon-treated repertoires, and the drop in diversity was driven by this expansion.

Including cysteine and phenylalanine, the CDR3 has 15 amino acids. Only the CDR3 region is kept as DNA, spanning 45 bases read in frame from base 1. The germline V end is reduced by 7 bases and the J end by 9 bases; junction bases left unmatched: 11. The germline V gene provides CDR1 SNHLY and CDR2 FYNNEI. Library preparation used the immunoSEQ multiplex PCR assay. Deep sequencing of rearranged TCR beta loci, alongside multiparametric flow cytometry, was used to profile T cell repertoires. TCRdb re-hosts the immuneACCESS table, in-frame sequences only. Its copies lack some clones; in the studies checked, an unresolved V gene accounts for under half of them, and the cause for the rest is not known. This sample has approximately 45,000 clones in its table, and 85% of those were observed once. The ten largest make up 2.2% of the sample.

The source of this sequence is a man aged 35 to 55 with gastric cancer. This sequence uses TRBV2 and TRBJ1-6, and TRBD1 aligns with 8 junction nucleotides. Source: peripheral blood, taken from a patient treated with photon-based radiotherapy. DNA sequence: TGTGCCAGCAAGAAGGGACAGGTAGGGGGTTCACCCCTCCACTTT. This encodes CASKKGQVGGSPLHF.